This entry features one T cell receptor beta chain sequence. The antigen remains undetermined. The source of the sample is a study of long-term antiretroviral therapy in people with HIV. Study-level results: Repertoires with HIV possessed tighter CDR3 length spans than those of controls. ART adherence, viral resistance and therapy changes went unrecorded.

Survey-level resolution applied to immunoSEQ assay v3.0. Some clones are missing from TCRdb's copy, which holds only in-frame ones; the method was immunoSEQ multiplex PCR. Among about 16,000 clones listed, about 85% were seen once. V lost 3 bases and J lost 4, with 14 bases in between. CDR3 length: 15 amino acids. Germline V gene lookup returns CDR1 MRHNA and CDR2 SNTAGT. This clonotype was obtained from a man aged 25-45 years with HIV. This rearrangement joins TRBV6-4 to TRBJ2-3; possible D gene TRBD2, 5 bases. The specimen comprised unsorted PBMCs, sampled 1.2 years before starting antiretroviral therapy. The CDR3 spells CASSDFGVRADTQYF. The CDR3 nucleotides are TGTGCCAGCAGTGATTTTGGGGTGAGGGCAGATACGCAGTATTTT.